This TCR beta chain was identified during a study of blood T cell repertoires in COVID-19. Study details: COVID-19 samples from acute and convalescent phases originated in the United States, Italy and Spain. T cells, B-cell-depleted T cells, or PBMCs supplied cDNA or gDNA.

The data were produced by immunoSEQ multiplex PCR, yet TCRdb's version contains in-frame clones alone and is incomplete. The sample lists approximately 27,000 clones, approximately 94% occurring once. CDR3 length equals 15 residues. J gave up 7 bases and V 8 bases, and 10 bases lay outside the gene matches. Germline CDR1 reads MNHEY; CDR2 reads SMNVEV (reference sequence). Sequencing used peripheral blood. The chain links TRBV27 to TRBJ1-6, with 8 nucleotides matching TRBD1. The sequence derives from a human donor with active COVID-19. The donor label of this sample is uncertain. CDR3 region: CASSLYGQGNSPLHF. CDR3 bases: TGTGCCAGCTCGTTATATGGACAGGGAAATTCACCCCTCCACTTT.